Given below is one TCR beta chain in context. Only CD45RO-negative cells positively selected for CCR7 counted as naive CD8 cells, so terminally differentiated effector memory CD45RA+ cells were excluded. This CDR3 region has 13 residues. The germline V gene encodes CDR1 MNHEY and CDR2 SMNVEV (reference sequence). Trimming removed 7 bases at V and 8 bases at J, with 17 bases between. This entry comes from a study of shared clonotypes between healthy human individuals. The assay used deep level. Repertoires were generated with immunoSEQ multiplex PCR, while TCRdb's copy carries only in-frame clones and drops some. Of approximately 2,000,000 clones listed, just over 90% are singletons.

V gene TRBV27 combines with J gene TRBJ1-2; D possibly corresponds to TRBD1 (6 bases). The specimen was naive CD8+ T cells from PBMCs. This TCR came from a man aged 18 to 35 in good health. Some clones in this sample may be carry-over from other donors' samples. CDR3 DNA: TGTGCCAGCACCCCCATCGGGGGCGGGGGCTACACCTTC. Translated: CASTPIGGGGYTF.